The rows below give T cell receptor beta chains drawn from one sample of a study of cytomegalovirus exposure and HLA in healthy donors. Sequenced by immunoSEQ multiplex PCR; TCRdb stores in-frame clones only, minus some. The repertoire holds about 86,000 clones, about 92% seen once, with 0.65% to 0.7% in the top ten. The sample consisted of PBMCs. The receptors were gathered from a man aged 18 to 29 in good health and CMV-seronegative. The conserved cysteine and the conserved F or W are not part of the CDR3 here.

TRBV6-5	ASSYKGASTDTQY
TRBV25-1	ASSELRAADGYT
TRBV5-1	ASSFTLGRGDQETQY
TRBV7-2	ASSRPGGRVYGYT
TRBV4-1	ASSPRDRQNQPQH
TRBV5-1	ASSLVAGNYGYT
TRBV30	AWSGRGELF
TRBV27	ASSLFGGNTIY
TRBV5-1	ASSFGVGTDTQY
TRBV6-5	ASSPRDRAAEKLF
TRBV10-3	AISPGQVYEQY
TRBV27	ASRTYSGGAYNEQF
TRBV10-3	AISESRVAGGLSSYNEQF
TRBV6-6	ASTQGRYSNQPQH
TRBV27	ASSPEGQGKYGANVLT
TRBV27	ASSPGVTGNYNYGYT
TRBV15	ATSTLQGEIDGYT
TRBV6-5	ASSYGAGQPYEQY
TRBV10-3	ATLTGGPTGELF
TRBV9	ASSVALSGEQY
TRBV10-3	AISSPRTSGRNEQY
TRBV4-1	ASSQRGRYGYT
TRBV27	ASSLSAGGEADTQY
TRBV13	ASSLTGHQNTEAF
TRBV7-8	ASSLQGAQDYGYT
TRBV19	ASSVLTSGRAGVEQF
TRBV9	ASSVASRIQETQY
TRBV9	ASSVAQGANEQF
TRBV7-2	ASSLSGRVGSSTDTQY
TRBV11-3	ASSLEGDRDTEAF
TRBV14	ASSRVRTGNGYT
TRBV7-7	ASSLGGGGEQF
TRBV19	ASSIGRSGRARETQY
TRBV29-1	SAETASNTYEQY
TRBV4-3	ASSQGGEADTQY
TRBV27	ASSPRQDSNSPLH
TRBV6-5	ASQGGGATDTQY
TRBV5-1	ASSLGVGETQY
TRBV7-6	ASSSTGTANTGELF
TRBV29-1	SVEKLVSGASYEQY
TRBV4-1	ASSQALGQPD